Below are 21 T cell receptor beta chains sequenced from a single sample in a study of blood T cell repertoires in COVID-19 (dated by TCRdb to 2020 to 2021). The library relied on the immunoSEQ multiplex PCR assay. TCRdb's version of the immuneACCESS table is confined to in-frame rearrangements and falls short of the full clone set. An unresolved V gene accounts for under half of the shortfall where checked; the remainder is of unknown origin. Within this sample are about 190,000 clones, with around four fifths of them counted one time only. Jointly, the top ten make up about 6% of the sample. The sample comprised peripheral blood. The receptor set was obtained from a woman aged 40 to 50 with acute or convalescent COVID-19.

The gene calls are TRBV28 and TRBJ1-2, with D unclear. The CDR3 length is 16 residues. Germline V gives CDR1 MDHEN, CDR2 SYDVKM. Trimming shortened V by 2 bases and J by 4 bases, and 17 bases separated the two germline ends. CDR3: CASSLKFHRSTYGYTF. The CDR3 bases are TGTGCCAGCAGTTTAAAGTTTCACAGATCGACCTATGGCTACACCTTC.

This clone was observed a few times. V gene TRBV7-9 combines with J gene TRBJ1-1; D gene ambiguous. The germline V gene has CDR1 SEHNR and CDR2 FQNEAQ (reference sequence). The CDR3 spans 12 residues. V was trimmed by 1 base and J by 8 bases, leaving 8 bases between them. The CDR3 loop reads CASSLEGGEAFF. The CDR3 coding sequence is TGTGCCAGCAGCTTAGAAGGCGGGGAAGCTTTCTTT.

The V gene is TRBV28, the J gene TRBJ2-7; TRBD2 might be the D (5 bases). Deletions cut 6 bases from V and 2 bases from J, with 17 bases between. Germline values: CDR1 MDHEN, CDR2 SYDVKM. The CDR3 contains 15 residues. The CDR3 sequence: CASSLTGIGTYEQYF. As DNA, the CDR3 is TGTGCCAGCAGCCTAACCGGGATTGGAACCTACGAGCAGTACTTC.

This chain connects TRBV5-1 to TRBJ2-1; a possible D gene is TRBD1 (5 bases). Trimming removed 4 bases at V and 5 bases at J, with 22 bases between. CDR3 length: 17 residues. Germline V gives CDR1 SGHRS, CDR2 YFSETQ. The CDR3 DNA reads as TGCGCCAGCAGCGGGCCCCGGGCGGCCCTAGGGGACAATGAGCAGTTCTTC. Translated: CASSGPRAALGDNEQFF.

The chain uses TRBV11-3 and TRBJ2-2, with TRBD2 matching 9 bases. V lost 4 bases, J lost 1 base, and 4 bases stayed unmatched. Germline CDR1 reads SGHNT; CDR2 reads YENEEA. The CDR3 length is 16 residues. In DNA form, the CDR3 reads TGTGCCAGCAGCTCGGGACTAGCCGTGAACACCGGGGAGCTGTTTTTT. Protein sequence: CASSSGLAVNTGELFF.

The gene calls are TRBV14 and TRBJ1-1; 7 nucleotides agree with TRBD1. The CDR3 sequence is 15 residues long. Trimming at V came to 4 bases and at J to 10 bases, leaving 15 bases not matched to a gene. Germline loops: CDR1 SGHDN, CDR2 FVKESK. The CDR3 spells CASSRGQEAGWGAFF. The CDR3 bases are TGTGCCAGCAGCCGAGGACAGGAGGCGGGGTGGGGAGCTTTCTTT.

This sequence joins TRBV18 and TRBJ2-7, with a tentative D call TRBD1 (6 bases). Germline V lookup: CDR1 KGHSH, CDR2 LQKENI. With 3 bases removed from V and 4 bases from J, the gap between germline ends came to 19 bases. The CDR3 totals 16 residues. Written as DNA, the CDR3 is TGTGCCAGCTCACCGGAGAACAGGGAGCGTATGTACGAGCAGTACTTC. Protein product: CASSPENRERMYEQYF.

This CDR3 reads CASSQIEEEQAFF. The CDR3 DNA sequence: TGCGCCAGCAGCCAAATTGAGGAGGAACAAGCTTTCTTT. The chain is built from TRBV4-1 and TRBJ1-1, with D uncertain. The CDR3 is made up of 13 amino acids. Trimming took 2 bases from V and 9 from J, leaving 13 bases between them. Germline CDR1 reads MGHRA; CDR2 reads YSYEKL.

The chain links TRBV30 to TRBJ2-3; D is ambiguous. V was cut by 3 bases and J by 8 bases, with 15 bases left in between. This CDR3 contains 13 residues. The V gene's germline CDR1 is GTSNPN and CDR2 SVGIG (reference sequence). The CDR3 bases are TGTGCCTGGAGAGGTAGAAGTTCAGGTACGCAGTATTTT. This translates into CAWRGRSSGTQYF.

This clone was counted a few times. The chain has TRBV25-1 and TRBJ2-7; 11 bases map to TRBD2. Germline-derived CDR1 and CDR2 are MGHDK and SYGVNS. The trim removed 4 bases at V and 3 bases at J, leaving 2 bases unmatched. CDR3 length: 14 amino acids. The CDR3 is CASSASGRHYEQYF. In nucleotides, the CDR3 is TGTGCCAGCAGTGCTAGCGGGAGGCACTACGAGCAGTACTTC.

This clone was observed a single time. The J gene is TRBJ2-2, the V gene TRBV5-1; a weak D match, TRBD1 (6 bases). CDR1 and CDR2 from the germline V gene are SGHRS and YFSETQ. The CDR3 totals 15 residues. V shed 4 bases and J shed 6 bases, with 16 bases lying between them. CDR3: CASSTDGQYPGELFF. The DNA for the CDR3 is TGCGCCAGCAGCACGGACGGACAGTACCCCGGGGAGCTGTTTTTT.

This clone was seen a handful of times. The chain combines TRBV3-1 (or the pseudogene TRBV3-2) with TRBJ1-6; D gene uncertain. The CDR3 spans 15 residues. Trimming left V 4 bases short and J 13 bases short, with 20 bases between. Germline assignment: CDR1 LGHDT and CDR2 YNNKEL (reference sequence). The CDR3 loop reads CASSLRYEGKSPLHF. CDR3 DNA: TGTGCCAGCAGCCTACGGTATGAGGGCAAATCGCCCCTCCACTTT.

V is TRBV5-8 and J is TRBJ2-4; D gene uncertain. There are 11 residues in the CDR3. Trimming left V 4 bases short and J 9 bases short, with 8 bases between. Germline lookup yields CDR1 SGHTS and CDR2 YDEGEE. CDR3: CASSNRAIQYF. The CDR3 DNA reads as TGTGCCAGCAGCAATAGAGCCATTCAGTACTTC.

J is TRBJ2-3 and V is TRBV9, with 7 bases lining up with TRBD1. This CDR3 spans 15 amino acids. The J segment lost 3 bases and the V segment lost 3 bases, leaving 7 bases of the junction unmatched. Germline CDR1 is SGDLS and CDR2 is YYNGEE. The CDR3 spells CASSALQGKTDTQYF. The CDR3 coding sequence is TGTGCCAGCAGCGCTCTACAGGGGAAAACAGATACGCAGTATTTT.

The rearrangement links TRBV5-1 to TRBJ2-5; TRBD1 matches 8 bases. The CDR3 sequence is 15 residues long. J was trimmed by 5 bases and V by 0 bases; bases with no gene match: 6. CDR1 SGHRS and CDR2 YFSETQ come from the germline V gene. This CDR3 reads CASSLGTGRRETQYF. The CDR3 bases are TGCGCCAGCAGCTTGGGGACAGGGCGACGGGAGACCCAGTACTTC. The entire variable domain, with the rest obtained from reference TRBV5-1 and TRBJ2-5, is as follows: KAGVTQTPRYLIKTRGQQVTLSCSPISGHRSVSWYQQTPGQGLQFLFEYFSETQRNKGNFPGRFSGRQFSNSRSEMNVSTLELGDSALYLCASSLGTGRRETQYFGPGTRLLVL.

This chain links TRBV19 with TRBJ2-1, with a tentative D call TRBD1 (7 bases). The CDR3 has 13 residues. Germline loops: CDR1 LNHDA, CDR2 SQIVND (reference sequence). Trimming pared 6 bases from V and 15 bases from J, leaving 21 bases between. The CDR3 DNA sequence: TGTGCCAGTAGATCCTCAGGGGGGCAAGGGCTGTTCTTC. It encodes CASRSSGGQGLFF.

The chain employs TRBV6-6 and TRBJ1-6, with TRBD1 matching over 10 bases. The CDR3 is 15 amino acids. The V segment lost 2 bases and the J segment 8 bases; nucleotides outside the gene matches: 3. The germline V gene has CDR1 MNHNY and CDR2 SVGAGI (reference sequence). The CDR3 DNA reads TGTGCCAGCAGTTACGCTGACAGGGGGCATTCACCCCTCCACTTT. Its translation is CASSYADRGHSPLHF.

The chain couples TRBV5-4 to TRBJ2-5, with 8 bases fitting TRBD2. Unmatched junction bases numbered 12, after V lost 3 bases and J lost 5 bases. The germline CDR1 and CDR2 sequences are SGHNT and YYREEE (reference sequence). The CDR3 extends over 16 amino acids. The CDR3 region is CASSSAGTRAGETQYF. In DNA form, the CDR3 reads TGTGCCAGCAGCTCCGCCGGGACTAGGGCGGGGGAGACCCAGTACTTC.

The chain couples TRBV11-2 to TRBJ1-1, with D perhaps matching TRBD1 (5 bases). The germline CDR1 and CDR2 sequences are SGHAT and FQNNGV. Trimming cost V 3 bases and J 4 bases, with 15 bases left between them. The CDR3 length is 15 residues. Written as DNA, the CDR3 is TGTGCCAGCAGCTTGTTCCGGGGGAGGGGCACTGAAGCTTTCTTT. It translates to CASSLFRGRGTEAFF.

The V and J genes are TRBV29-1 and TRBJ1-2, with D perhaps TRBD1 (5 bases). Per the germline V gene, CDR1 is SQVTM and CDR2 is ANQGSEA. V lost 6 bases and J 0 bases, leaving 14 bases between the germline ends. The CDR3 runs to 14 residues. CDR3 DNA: TGCAGCGTGGTCAGGGCGACTCCTAACTATGGCTACACCTTC. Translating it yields CSVVRATPNYGYTF. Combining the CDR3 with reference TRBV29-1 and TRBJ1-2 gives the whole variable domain SAVISQKPSRDICQRGTSLTIQCQVDSQVTMMFWYRQQPGQSLTLIATANQGSEATYESGFVIDKFPISRPNLTFSTLTVSNMSPEDSSIYLCSVVRATPNYGYTFGSGTRLTVV.

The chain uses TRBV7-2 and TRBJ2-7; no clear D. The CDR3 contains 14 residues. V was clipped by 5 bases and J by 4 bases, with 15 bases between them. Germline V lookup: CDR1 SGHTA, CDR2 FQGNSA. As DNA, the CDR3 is TGTGCCAGCAGCCCGACTCGTAGTCTTTACGAGCAGTACTTC. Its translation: CASSPTRSLYEQYF.